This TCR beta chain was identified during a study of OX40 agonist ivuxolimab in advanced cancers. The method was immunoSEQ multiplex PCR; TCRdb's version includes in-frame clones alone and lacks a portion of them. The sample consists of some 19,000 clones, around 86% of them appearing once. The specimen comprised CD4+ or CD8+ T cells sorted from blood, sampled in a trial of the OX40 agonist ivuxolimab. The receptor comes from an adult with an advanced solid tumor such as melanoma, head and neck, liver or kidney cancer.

The CDR3 protein is CATSGTANYGYTF. The CDR3 DNA follows: TGTGCCACCTCAGGCACCGCTAACTATGGCTACACCTTC. The rearrangement joins TRBV7-9 to TRBJ1-2; D gene uncertain. The V gene's germline CDR1 is SEHNR and CDR2 FQNEAQ (reference sequence). The ends were cut back, 10 bases at V and 0 bases at J, with 12 bases in the middle. The CDR3 runs to 13 residues.